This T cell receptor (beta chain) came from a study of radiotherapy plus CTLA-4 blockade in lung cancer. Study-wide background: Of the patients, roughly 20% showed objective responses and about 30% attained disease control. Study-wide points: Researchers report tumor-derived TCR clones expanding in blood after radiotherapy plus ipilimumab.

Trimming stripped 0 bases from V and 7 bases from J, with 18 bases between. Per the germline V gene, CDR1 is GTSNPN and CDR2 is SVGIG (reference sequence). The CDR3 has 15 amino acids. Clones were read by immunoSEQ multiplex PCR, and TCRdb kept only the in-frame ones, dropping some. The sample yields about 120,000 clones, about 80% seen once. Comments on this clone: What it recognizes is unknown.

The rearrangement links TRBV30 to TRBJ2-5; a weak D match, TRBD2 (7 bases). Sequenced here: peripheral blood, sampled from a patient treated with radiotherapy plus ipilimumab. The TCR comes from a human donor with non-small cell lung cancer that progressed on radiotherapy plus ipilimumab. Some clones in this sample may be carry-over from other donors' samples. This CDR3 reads CAWSVTSAGAGTQYF. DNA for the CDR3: TGTGCCTGGAGTGTAACATCGGCGGGGGCAGGGACCCAGTACTTC.